A single sample is the source of the 7 T cell receptor beta chains below, sequenced in a study of memory CD4+ T cells and cytomegalovirus serostatus (dated by TCRdb to the late 2010s). Single viable CD3+CD4+CD8-CD45RO+ cells were sorted as memory CD4+ T cells on a FACSAria II. Receptor amplification or capture employed the immunoSEQ multiplex PCR assay. TCRdb mirrors the immuneACCESS table, restricted to in-frame sequences. Some clones are absent from its copies; in checked studies, under half trace to an unresolved V gene, and the reason for the others is unknown. For this sample the table gives around 62,000 clones, of which 76% were detected only once. The ten largest clones add up to approximately 4.5% of the sample. Sequences were obtained from memory CD4+ T cells from blood. All receptors derive from an adult in good health and CMV-seropositive.

This clone was found once. This chain joins TRBV2 and TRBJ2-5; 13 bases are a match to TRBD2. There are 15 residues in the CDR3. Germline loops: CDR1 SNHLY, CDR2 FYNNEI. The J segment lost 2 bases and the V segment lost 4 bases, leaving 1 base of the junction unmatched. CDR3 amino acids: CASSGLAGGQETQYF. CDR3 nucleotides: TGTGCCAGCAGTGGACTAGCGGGAGGACAAGAGACCCAGTACTTC.

The chain recombines TRBV7-2 with TRBJ1-5; no reliable D call. The CDR3 has 12 amino acids. V was trimmed by 3 bases and J by 6 bases, leaving 6 bases between them. Germline V gene data show CDR1 as SGHTA and CDR2 as FQGNSA. CDR3: CASSFPGQPQHF. The DNA of the CDR3 is TGTGCCAGCAGCTTTCCAGGTCAGCCCCAGCATTTT.

The chain carries TRBV7-3 and TRBJ2-5, with 8 bases matching TRBD1. Trimming at V came to 5 bases and at J to 5 bases, leaving 4 bases not matched to a gene. CDR3 size: 13 residues. CDR1 SGHTA and CDR2 FQGTGA come from the germline V gene. The CDR3 spells CASSPGGAETQYF. CDR3 coding DNA: TGTGCCAGCAGCCCAGGGGGCGCGGAGACCCAGTACTTC.

This clone has ten or more counts. The chain joins TRBV2 to TRBJ1-5; 9 bases map to TRBD1. V was pared by 7 bases and J by 5 bases, with 9 bases of the junction left unmatched. CDR3 length: 15 residues. The germline V gene encodes CDR1 SNHLY and CDR2 FYNNEI. The CDR3 region is CASNEIQGADQPQHF. In DNA, the CDR3 is TGTGCCAGCAACGAGATACAGGGGGCGGATCAGCCCCAGCATTTT.

The J gene is TRBJ2-5, the V gene TRBV2, with 7 bases fitting TRBD2. J was trimmed by 4 bases and V by 7 bases; bases with no gene match: 12. This CDR3 has 15 amino acids. The germline V gene has CDR1 SNHLY and CDR2 FYNNEI. CDR3 residues: CASTDSPGGVETQYF. The DNA for the CDR3 is TGTGCCAGCACCGACTCGCCGGGGGGTGTAGAGACCCAGTACTTC.

The DNA of the CDR3 is TGCGCCAGCAGCTTGGCGGGACAGGATTACGAGCAGTACTTC. This sequence encodes CASSLAGQDYEQYF. This sequence joins TRBV5-1 and TRBJ2-7; 8 bases agree with TRBD1. The V gene end was trimmed by 0 bases and the J gene end by 4 bases; junction bases not matched to a gene: 3. Germline CDR1 and CDR2: SGHRS and YFSETQ. CDR3 length: 14 amino acids.

The CDR3 protein is CAIFQLNPHQGRAGGNTIYF. The DNA of the CDR3 is TGTGCCATCTTCCAACTCAACCCCCACCAGGGCCGGGCAGGGGGAAACACCATATATTTT. The chain carries TRBV10-3 and TRBJ1-3; TRBD1 is a possible D gene (5 bases). Germline V gives CDR1 ENHRY, CDR2 SYGVKD. V shed 8 bases and J shed 4 bases, with 33 bases lying between them. The CDR3 loop spans 20 amino acids.